The rows below give T cell receptor beta chains drawn from one sample of a study of T cell responses to AZD1222 COVID-19 vaccine. Sequenced by immunoSEQ multiplex PCR; TCRdb stores in-frame clones only, minus some. The repertoire includes approximately 35,000 clones, 80% to 90% of them detected once, and about 10% sits in the top ten. The specimen comprised peripheral blood, sampled 28 days after the second AZD1222 dose. These receptors all come from an adult who received the AZD1222 COVID-19 vaccine. Each CDR3 is given with its conserved first and last residue. Rows give clone size only sometimes, using once, few, many, or a class for an expanded clone.

v_call cdr3_length clone_size cdr3_aa
TRBV19 16 - CASRQTWGQGRNEQFF
TRBV19 12 - CASSTPGEVAFF
TRBV12-3/TRBV12-4 12 few CASSSPQGGYTF
TRBV5-1 14 - CASSLEPGTDTQYF
TRBV6-5 15 once CASSTARTGGYGYTF
TRBV29-1 16 - CSVESLSGGRTDTQYF
TRBV29-1 11 - CSVEITGNLPF
TRBV19 16 - CASSPFTGSANEKLFF
TRBV6-5 14 once CASSYRREGSPLHF
TRBV5-1 15 - CASSLVQGVNYGYTF
TRBV28 15 few CASSLSRGSNQPQHF
TRBV6-5 16 - CASSYSGGAGETTQYF
TRBV7-2 12 - CASSPPGQTQYF
TRBV28 15 - CASSFQGGGNQPQHF
TRBV12-5 18 - CASGLVLFPGGGTGELFF
TRBV30 13 - CAWSVLTGETQYF
TRBV6-5 14 - CASSRETGDYGYTF
TRBV6-5 14 - CASNNIGDSYEQYF
TRBV19 13 - CASSRLGNQPQHF
TRBV5-4 15 once CASSLGGAQTGELFF
TRBV7-6 12 - CASSPGQTEAFF
TRBV27 13 - CASSVRDNTEAFF
TRBV28 13 - CASSSSPPDTQYF
TRBV7-9 15 few CASSLRVEANTEAFF
TRBV28 18 few CASSFRPGTGSSSYEQYF
TRBV28 12 - CASSERARGQYF
TRBV27 16 - CASSTAGGGRGTEAFF
TRBV11-2 14 - CASSHRDPLNEQFF
TRBV11-2 12 - CASSLEGQPQHF
TRBV2 14 - CASSEVEIGEKLFF
TRBV4-2 15 - CASSQVQGGAREQFF
TRBV3-1/TRBV3-2 16 - CASSRQLAGGGGEQFF
TRBV29-1 11 - CRDSDFTEAFF
TRBV19 14 - CASSIRSREGEQFF
TRBV7-2 15 - CASSKRTDKGHGYTF
TRBV11-2 16 few CASSPGLGGGAGELFF
TRBV12-3/TRBV12-4 13 - CASSLWGLNGYTF